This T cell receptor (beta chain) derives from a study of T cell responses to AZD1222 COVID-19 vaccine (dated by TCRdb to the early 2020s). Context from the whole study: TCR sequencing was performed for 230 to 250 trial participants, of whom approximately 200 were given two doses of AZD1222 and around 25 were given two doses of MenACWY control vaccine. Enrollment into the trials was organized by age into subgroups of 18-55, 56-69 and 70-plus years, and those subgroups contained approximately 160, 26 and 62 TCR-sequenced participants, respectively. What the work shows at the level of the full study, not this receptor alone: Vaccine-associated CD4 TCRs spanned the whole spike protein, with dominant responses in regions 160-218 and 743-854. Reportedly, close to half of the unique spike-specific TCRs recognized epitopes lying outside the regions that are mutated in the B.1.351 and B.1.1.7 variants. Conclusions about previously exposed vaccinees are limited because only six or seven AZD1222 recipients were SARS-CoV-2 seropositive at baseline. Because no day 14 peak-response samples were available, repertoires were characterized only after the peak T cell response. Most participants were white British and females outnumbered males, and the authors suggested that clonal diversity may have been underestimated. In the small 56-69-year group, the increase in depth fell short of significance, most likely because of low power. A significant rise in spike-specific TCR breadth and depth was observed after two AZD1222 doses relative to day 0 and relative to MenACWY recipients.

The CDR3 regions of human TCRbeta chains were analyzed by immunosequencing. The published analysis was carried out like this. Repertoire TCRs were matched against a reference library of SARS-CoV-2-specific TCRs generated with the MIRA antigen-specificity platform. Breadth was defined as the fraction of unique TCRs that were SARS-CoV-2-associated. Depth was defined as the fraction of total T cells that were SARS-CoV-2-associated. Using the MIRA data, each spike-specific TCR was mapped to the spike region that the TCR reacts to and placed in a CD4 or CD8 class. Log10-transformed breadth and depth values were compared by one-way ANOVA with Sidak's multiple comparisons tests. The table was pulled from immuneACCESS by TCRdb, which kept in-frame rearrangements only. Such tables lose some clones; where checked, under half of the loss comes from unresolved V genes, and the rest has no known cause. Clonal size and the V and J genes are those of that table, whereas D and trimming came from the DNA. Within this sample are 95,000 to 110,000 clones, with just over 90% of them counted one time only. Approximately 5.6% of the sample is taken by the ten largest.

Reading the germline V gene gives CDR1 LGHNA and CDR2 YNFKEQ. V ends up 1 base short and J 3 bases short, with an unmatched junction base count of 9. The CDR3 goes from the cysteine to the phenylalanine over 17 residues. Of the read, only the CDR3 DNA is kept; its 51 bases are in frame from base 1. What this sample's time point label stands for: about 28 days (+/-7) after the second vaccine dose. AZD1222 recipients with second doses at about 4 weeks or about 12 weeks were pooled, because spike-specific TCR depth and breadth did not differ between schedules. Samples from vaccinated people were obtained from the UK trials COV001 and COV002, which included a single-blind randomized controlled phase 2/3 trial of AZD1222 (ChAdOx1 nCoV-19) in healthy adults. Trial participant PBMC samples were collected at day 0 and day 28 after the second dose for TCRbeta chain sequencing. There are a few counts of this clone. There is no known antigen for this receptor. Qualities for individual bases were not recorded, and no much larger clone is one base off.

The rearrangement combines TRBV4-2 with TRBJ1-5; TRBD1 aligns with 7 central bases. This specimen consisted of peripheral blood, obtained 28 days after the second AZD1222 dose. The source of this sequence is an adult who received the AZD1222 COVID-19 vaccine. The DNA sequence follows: TGTGCCAGCAGCCAAGCCGGCCCGGGACAGCCCAATCAGCCCCAGCATTTT. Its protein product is CASSQAGPGQPNQPQHF.